A single sample is the source of the 27 T cell receptor delta chains below, sequenced in a study of gamma-delta chains in newborns, infants, children. TCRdb repeated clone calling on the reads with CATT. The data show about 4,900 delta-chain clones, under 4% seen once. The sequencing sample was made of blood. Receptors originate from a child who was a newborn, infant or young child, either healthy, febrile or measles-vaccinated (not recorded which).

This clone occurred a few times. TCRdb shows a much larger clone's protein in place of this DNA's translation, and the two differ at residue 17, likely through a read error; the protein shown is translated from the DNA. The chain uses TRDV1 and TRDJ1; 10 nucleotides line up with TRDD3. This CDR3 has 19 amino acids. The germline V gene encodes CDR1 TSWWSYY and CDR2 QGS. In DNA, the CDR3 is TGTGCTCTTGGGGTACCTTTCCTACTGGGGGATCAGTACACCGATAAACCCATCTTT. It codes for CALGVPFLLGDQYTDKPIF.

Details on this clone: This likely came from a read error, as a far larger clone is one base away. The V and J genes are TRDV1 and TRDJ1; 7 positions match TRDD3. The CDR3 contains 23 residues. Per germline, CDR1 TSWWSYY and CDR2 QGS. Trimming cost V 0 bases and J 0 bases; bases outside gene matches: 25. The CDR3 coding sequence is TGTGCTCTTGGGGAACTAGGGGTGTATGCTGGGGGTCCAGAGGACGTGTACACCGATAAACTCATCTTT. Its protein is CALGELGVYAGGPEDVYTDKLIF.

Note on this clone: TCRdb lists the protein of a much larger clone for this DNA, which differs at residue 6, so this is likely a read error; the protein given here is translated from the DNA itself. The CDR3 DNA reads TGTGCTCTTGGGGAATCCCCCTTGGGGGCTAATAAACTCATCTTT. Protein sequence: CALGESPLGANKLIF. The chain is built from TRDV1 and TRDJ1; D possibly corresponds to TRDD3 (6 bases). The CDR3 totals 15 residues. CDR1 is TSWWSYY and CDR2 is QGS in the germline V gene. V gave up 2 bases and J gave up 6 bases, with 16 bases separating them.

This clone has just a few counts. A far larger clone is just one base off, so this is likely a read error. The same CDR3 arises from other DNA sequences in this sample as well. For the CDR3, the DNA is TGTGCTCTTGGGATCCCCCCGTATGGGGGATACACCGATAAACTCATCTTT. It codes for CALGIPPYGGYTDKLIF. The chain combines TRDV1 with TRDJ1, with TRDD3 matching over 8 bases. V shed 5 bases and J 0 bases; nucleotides not matched to a gene: 11. Germline CDR1 is TSWWSYY and CDR2 is QGS. The CDR3 has 17 amino acids.

With regard to this clone: Since a far larger clone is one base different, this is likely a read error. Different DNA sequences within this sample yield the same CDR3. The rearrangement links TRDV2 to TRDJ2; 9 bases align to TRDD3. This CDR3 comprises 17 residues. From germline, CDR1 is GEAIGNYY and CDR2 EKD. In DNA, the CDR3 is TGTGCCTGCGACACCCCCCTACTGGGGGATTTGACAGCACAACTCTTCTTT. Translating gives CACDTPLLGDLTAQLFF.

Note on this clone: This is likely an artifact of a read error, given a far larger clone one base away. The V call is TRDV2, the J call TRDJ1, with 12 bases lining up with TRDD3. The CDR3 has 15 amino acids. Germline loops: CDR1 GEAIGNYY, CDR2 EKD. With 3 bases clipped from V and 3 bases from J, the junction kept 4 bases outside the gene matches. The CDR3 reads CACDAGGYAADKLIF. For the CDR3, the DNA is TGTGCCTGTGACGCTGGGGGATACGCCGCCGATAAACTCATCTTT.

A remark on this clone: The protein that TCRdb holds for this DNA derives from a much larger clone and differs from the translated DNA at residue 3, which likely indicates a read error; the protein shown here is translated from the DNA. The chain has TRDV1 and TRDJ2; perhaps TRDD3 as D (6 bases). Germline loops: CDR1 TSWWSYY, CDR2 QGS. The CDR3 extends over 18 amino acids. The chain's CDR3 is CAPGVRAPPLLLTAQLFF. The CDR3 coding sequence is TGTGCTCCTGGGGTCCGGGCCCCCCCTCTGCTTTTGACAGCACAACTCTTCTTT.

On this clone: A far larger clone lies a single base away; this is likely a read error. Other DNA sequences from this sample encode an identical CDR3 as well. The chain recombines TRDV1 with TRDJ1; 8 positions match TRDD3. The CDR3 is made up of 17 amino acids. Per the germline V gene, CDR1 is TSWWSYY and CDR2 is QGS. V was clipped by 5 bases and J by 0 bases; unmatched bases: 11. The CDR3 DNA follows: TGTGCTCTTGGGATTCCACCGTATGGGGGATACACCGATAAACTCATCTTT. Encoded protein: CALGIPPYGGYTDKLIF.

This clone was seen a handful of times. It is likely a read error: a sequence one base away is far more abundant. Other nucleotide sequences in the sample specify the same CDR3. The chain couples TRDV2 to TRDJ2, with TRDD3 matching 13 bases. V lost 7 bases to trimming and J lost 4 bases; unmatched junction nucleotides: 8. Germline-derived CDR1 and CDR2 are GEAIGNYY and EKD. The CDR3 covers 16 residues. The DNA for the CDR3 is TGTGCCTGCGACGTACTGGGGGATACGCGGACAGCACAACTCTTCTTT. It yields the protein CACDVLGDTRTAQLFF.

Remarks on this clone: This may be a read error, as it is one base from a much larger clone. The V gene is TRDV1, the J gene TRDJ1, with 12 bases aligning to TRDD3. The CDR3 loop spans 23 amino acids. Looked up from germline, CDR1 is TSWWSYY and CDR2 is QGS. V lost 0 bases, J lost 5 bases, and 25 bases stayed unmatched. The CDR3 region is CALGELLGSSSYWGIQVADKLIF. The CDR3 bases are TGTGCTCTTGGGGAACTACTGGGTTCTTCGTCGTACTGGGGGATACAAGTCGCAGATAAACTCATCTTT.

This clone is termed medium-sized (0.01 to 0.1%). Other DNA sequences from this sample encode an identical CDR3 as well. The chain has TRDV1 and TRDJ1; 9 bases line up with TRDD2. The V gene end was trimmed by 3 bases and the J gene end by 0 bases; junction bases not matched to a gene: 20. The CDR3 sequence is 21 residues long. CDR1 and CDR2 from the germline V gene are TSWWSYY and QGS. CDR3 protein: CALGDVLPTRMGVVYTDKLIF. CDR3 sequence (DNA): TGTGCTCTTGGGGACGTCCTTCCTACGAGGATGGGGGTCGTGTACACCGATAAACTCATCTTT.

This clone was counted a few times. A read error is possible here, since a much larger clone lies one base away. The same CDR3 can be traced to other DNA sequences in this sample. The chain recombines TRDV1 with TRDJ1; 9 positions match TRDD3. There are 17 residues in the CDR3. Germline CDR1 and CDR2: TSWWSYY and QGS. V dropped 0 bases and J dropped 10; count of bases not matched to a gene: 15. Here the CDR3 DNA reads TGTGCTCTTGGGGAACTATTTCCCTACGTACTGGGGGACAGACTCATCTTT. Residues: CALGELFPYVLGDRLIF.

About this clone itself: A much bigger clone sits one base away, suggesting this may be a read error. Other DNA sequences in this specimen translate into the identical CDR3. The V call is TRDV1, the J call TRDJ1, with TRDD3 matching over 13 bases. Looked up from germline, CDR1 is TSWWSYY and CDR2 is QGS. This CDR3 has 25 amino acids. The ends lost 3 bases at V and 0 bases at J; junction bases unmatched: 28. CDR3 protein: CALGDPPSYTYWGIRVGPYTDKLIF. In DNA, the CDR3 is TGTGCTCTTGGGGACCCGCCCTCATACACGTACTGGGGGATACGCGTGGGACCCTACACCGATAAACTCATCTTT.

To note about this clone: The protein given by TCRdb reflects a much larger clone and differs at residue 5 from this DNA's translation, likely from a read error; the protein shown is the DNA's translation. The chain carries TRDV2 and TRDJ2; 8 bases fit TRDD3. After removal of 2 bases from V and 3 bases from J, the junction contained 1 base not matched to a gene. In germline, CDR1 is GEAIGNYY, CDR2 EKD. CDR3 size: 14 residues. Here the CDR3 reads CACDIWGMTAQLFF. As DNA, the CDR3 is TGTGCCTGTGACATCTGGGGGATGACAGCACAACTCTTCTTT.

This clone has more than one count but fewer than ten. Since a much larger clone is just one base distant, this may be a read error. The sample has other DNA sequences that encode this CDR3 too. V usage is TRDV1 and J usage is TRDJ3, with D possibly matching TRDD3 (6 bases). The CDR3 has 18 amino acids. Per germline, CDR1 TSWWSYY and CDR2 QGS. The V gene lost 0 bases and the J gene lost 0 bases, with 9 bases spanning the gap. CDR3 region: CALGELWGSSWDTRQMFF. The CDR3 DNA sequence: TGTGCTCTTGGGGAACTCTGGGGTAGCTCCTGGGACACCCGACAGATGTTTTTC.

Regarding this clone: A read error may explain this, as a much larger clone is one base away. V gene TRDV2 combines with J gene TRDJ3, with TRDD3 identical over 13 bases. CDR1 and CDR2 (germline): GEAIGNYY, EKD. The length of the CDR3 is 20 residues. CDR3 region: CACDYRYWGIRPWGTRQMFF. DNA of the CDR3: TGTGCCTGTGACTACCGGTACTGGGGGATACGCCCCTGGGGCACCCGACAGATGTTTTTC.

A few counts support this clone. Given a far larger clone just one base away, this is likely a sequencing read error. Other DNA variants within this sample encode the same CDR3. The rearrangement joins TRDV2 to TRDJ2, with D tentatively TRDD3 (5 bases). Germline CDR1 and CDR2: GEAIGNYY and EKD. The CDR3 extends over 15 amino acids. CDR3 amino acids: CACDTGGKGAAQLFF. CDR3 bases: TGTGCCTGTGACACCGGAGGGAAGGGGGCAGCGCAACTCTTCTTT.

This clone was counted between two and nine times. A far larger clone is just one base off, so this is likely a read error. The sample has other DNA sequences that encode this CDR3 too. The rearrangement links TRDV1 to TRDJ2; 8 bases are shared with TRDD3. The CDR3 length is 18 residues. Germline CDR1 TSWWSYY, CDR2 QGS. CDR3 amino acids: CALGERENWGVLTAQLFF. CDR3 in DNA: TGTGCTCTTGGGGAACGAGAAAACTGGGGGGTCTTGACAGCGCAACTCTTCTTT.

By share of the sample, this clone is medium-sized (0.01 to 0.1%). V and J are TRDV3 and TRDJ3, with 11 bases lining up with TRDD3. V was clipped by 2 bases and J by 0 bases; unmatched bases: 9. Germline V CDR1 and CDR2: TVYSNPD, GDNSRS (reference sequence). This CDR3 has 19 residues. The CDR3: CAFGPGGYRGSWDTRQMFF. CDR3 nucleotides: TGTGCCTTTGGCCCTGGGGGATACCGAGGCTCCTGGGACACCCGACAGATGTTTTTC.

This clone is classed as large (0.1 to 1%). Other DNA sequences of this sample code for an identical CDR3. V usage is TRDV1 and J usage is TRDJ3; the match to TRDD3 covers 10 bases. There are 17 residues in the CDR3. Germline trimming cut 4 bases from V and 4 bases from J; bases unmatched to any gene: 4. Germline V gene data show CDR1 as TSWWSYY and CDR2 as QGS. The CDR3 DNA sequence: TGTGCTCTTGGGGGACTACTGGGGGATTGGGACACCCGACAGATGTTTTTC. Encoded protein: CALGGLLGDWDTRQMFF.

Remarks on this clone: This likely reflects a read error, since a far larger clone is one base away. Distinct nucleotide sequences in the sample also encode this CDR3. The chain recombines TRDV1 with TRDJ1; 13 bases align to TRDD3. In germline, CDR1 is TSWWSYY, CDR2 QGS. Trimming cost V 0 bases and J 8 bases; bases outside gene matches: 15. CDR3 length equals 19 residues. CDR3 in DNA: TGTGCTCTTGGGGAACTGTTCTTTCGAAGTACTGGGGGATACGGGAAACTCATCTTT. Encoded protein: CALGELFFRSTGGYGKLIF.

This clone was seen a few times. The TCRdb protein comes from a much larger clone and disagrees with this DNA's translation at residue 18, likely due to a read error; the protein given here is derived from the DNA. The CDR3 DNA is TGTGCTCTTGGGGAACTTGAGCCTTCCGTTCGACCCTGGGACACCCGACAGACGTTTTTC. This codes for CALGELEPSVRPWDTRQTFF. This chain uses TRDV1 with TRDJ3; D is possibly TRDD2 (6 bases). CDR1 and CDR2 (germline): TSWWSYY, QGS. The CDR3 is 20 residues long.

This clone was counted between two and nine times. It differs at one base from a far larger clone, so likely a read error. This chain joins TRDV1 and TRDJ3; 11 positions agree with TRDD3. Trimming cost V 0 bases and J 5 bases; bases outside gene matches: 12. Looked up from germline, CDR1 is TSWWSYY and CDR2 is QGS. The CDR3 has 21 amino acids. The CDR3 sequence is CALGELSPLLGDSGDTRQMFF. The CDR3 DNA reads TGTGCTCTTGGGGAACTCTCACCGTTACTGGGGGATAGCGGGGACACCCGACAGATGTTTTTC.

By sample share, this clone is medium-sized. The genes are TRDV3 and TRDJ3; TRDD3 is a possible D gene (7 bases). In germline, CDR1 is TVYSNPD, CDR2 GDNSRS (reference sequence). V dropped 2 bases and J dropped 3 bases, with 32 bases sitting between them. This CDR3 comprises 22 residues. The CDR3 DNA sequence: TGTGCCTTTGCTACATCGCCTTCCCATCGGCTGGGGGTGGTCTGGGACACCCGACAGATGTTTTTC. It translates to CAFATSPSHRLGVVWDTRQMFF. The entire variable domain, with the rest obtained from reference TRDV3 and TRDJ3, is as follows: CDKVTQSSPDQTVASGSEVVLLCTYDTVYSNPDLFWYRIRPDYSFQFVFYGDNSRSEGADFTQGRFSVKHILTQKAFHLVISPVRTEDSATYYCAFATSPSHRLGVVWDTRQMFFGTGIKLFVEP.

This clone was recorded a few times. With only one base between it and a far larger clone, this is likely a read error. Other DNA sequences in this specimen translate into the identical CDR3. This chain links TRDV1 with TRDJ1; tentative D call: TRDD2 (9 bases). Germline V gene data show CDR1 as TSWWSYY and CDR2 as QGS. The CDR3 extends over 24 amino acids. DNA for the CDR3: TGTGCCCTTGGGGAACCAACGGCCCTTCCTACGAGGGGATACAAGAGGTTGTACACCGATAAACTCATCTTT. Protein sequence: CALGEPTALPTRGYKRLYTDKLIF.

This clone was found a few times. For this DNA, TCRdb reports the protein of a much larger clone, which diverges at residue 11, most likely from a read error; the protein presented here is translated directly from the DNA. The chain is built from TRDV1 and TRDJ1; D possibly uses TRDD2 or TRDD3 (5 bases each). V was clipped by 1 base and J by 0 bases, with 21 bases between them. The CDR3 consists of 19 residues. The germline gives CDR1 TSWWSYY, CDR2 QGS. This CDR3 reads CALGEPFPGTCPYTDKLIF. Written as DNA, the CDR3 is TGTGCTCTTGGGGAACCATTTCCTGGGACATGTCCGTACACCGATAAACTCATCTTT.

V usage is TRDV2 and J usage is TRDJ3, with TRDD3 identical over 8 bases. Germline V gene lookup returns CDR1 GEAIGNYY and CDR2 EKD. Trimming removed 2 bases from V and 0 bases from J; junction bases left unmatched: 8. The CDR3 is 19 amino acids. DNA for the CDR3: TGTGCCTGTGACAGAAGCTGGGGGACCAGCTCCTGGGACACCCGACAGATGTTTTTC. It encodes CACDRSWGTSSWDTRQMFF.